What follows are 26 T cell receptor beta chains derived from one specimen sequenced in a study of OX40 agonist ivuxolimab in advanced cancers. Measured with immunoSEQ multiplex PCR; TCRdb has only the in-frame clones, and not every one. Found here are more than 50,000 clones, 86% of them singletons; the top ten hold roughly 2.7%. The material sequenced was CD4+ or CD8+ T cells sorted from blood, taken in a trial of the OX40 agonist ivuxolimab. The source of these receptors is an adult with an advanced solid tumor such as melanoma, head and neck, liver or kidney cancer.

This clone appeared a few times. The chain uses TRBV6-1 and TRBJ1-2; possible D gene TRBD1, 5 bases. This CDR3 has 15 residues. V lost 0 bases and J lost 4, with 12 bases in between. Germline CDR1 MNHNS, CDR2 SASEGT. In nucleotides, the CDR3 is TGTGCCAGCAGTGAAGCACCGGGGGACCGCTATGGCTACACCTTC. Protein sequence: CASSEAPGDRYGYTF.

The V gene is TRBV10-3, the J gene TRBJ2-2; D unresolved. The germline V gene encodes CDR1 ENHRY and CDR2 SYGVKD. The CDR3 covers 14 residues. V was pared by 7 bases and J by 0 bases, with 9 bases between. The CDR3 is CAITGTANTGELFF. CDR3 in DNA: TGTGCCATCACAGGAACCGCGAACACCGGGGAGCTGTTTTTT.

This chain uses TRBV7-9 with TRBJ1-3; D remains ambiguous. The CDR3 runs 13 residues. The V gene's germline CDR1 is SEHNR and CDR2 FQNEAQ (reference sequence). The V gene lost 1 base and the J gene lost 4 bases, with 5 bases spanning the gap. The CDR3 sequence: CASSLVGGNTIYF. DNA of the CDR3: TGTGCCAGCAGCTTAGTCGGGGGAAACACCATATATTTT. The full variable domain, in which reference TRBV7-9 and TRBJ1-3 provide the parts outside the CDR3, is DTGVSQNPRHKITKRGQNVTFRCDPISEHNRLYWYRQTLGQGPEFLTYFQNEAQLEKSRLLSDRFSAERPKGSFSTLEIQRTEQGDSAMYLCASSLVGGNTIYFGEGSWLTVV.

This rearrangement joins TRBV10-1 to TRBJ2-6, with 10 nucleotides matching TRBD2. The germline V gene encodes CDR1 WNHNN and CDR2 SYGVQD (reference sequence). V shed 10 bases and J 4 bases; nucleotides not matched to a gene: 13. The CDR3 has 17 residues. The CDR3 is CATDGLAASWGANVLTF. DNA of the CDR3: TGCGCCACCGATGGACTAGCGGCTTCCTGGGGGGCCAACGTCCTGACTTTC.

This chain connects TRBV9 to TRBJ2-1; D is unclear. The germline CDR1 and CDR2 sequences are SGDLS and YYNGEE. The CDR3 consists of 10 residues. The V and J ends lost 3 bases and 9 bases respectively, with 4 bases between them. The CDR3 loop reads CASSGVEQFF. The CDR3 DNA reads TGTGCCAGCAGCGGTGTTGAGCAGTTCTTC.

The rearrangement uses TRBV7-9 and TRBJ2-5, with 9 bases that match TRBD2. The germline gives CDR1 SEHNR, CDR2 FQNEAQ (reference sequence). The CDR3 sequence is 15 residues long. The V gene end was trimmed by 3 bases and the J gene end by 4 bases; junction bases not matched to a gene: 6. CDR3 in DNA: TGTGCCAGCAGCTTGGCTAGCGGGGTAGGAGAGACCCAGTACTTC. Residues: CASSLASGVGETQYF.

The rearrangement links TRBV6-5 to TRBJ1-2; D remains ambiguous. CDR1 is MNHEY and CDR2 is SVGAGI in the germline V gene. This CDR3 comprises 13 residues. With 0 bases removed from V and 4 bases from J, the gap between germline ends came to 6 bases. Written as DNA, the CDR3 is TGTGCCAGCAGTTACTCGGGTGTCTATGGCTACACCTTC. Its translation: CASSYSGVYGYTF.

The chain joins TRBV30 to TRBJ2-3; tentatively, D is TRBD1 (6 bases). The CDR3 has 13 amino acids. Germline lookup yields CDR1 GTSNPN and CDR2 SVGIG (reference sequence). V was pared by 7 bases and J by 6 bases, with 17 bases between. The CDR3 here is CASGQGIRDTQYF. The CDR3 bases are TGTGCCTCAGGGCAGGGGATCAGGGATACGCAGTATTTT.

This clone appeared once. The chain links TRBV19 to TRBJ2-6; no clear D. V lost 10 bases and J lost 0, with 7 bases in between. The germline gives CDR1 LNHDA, CDR2 SQIVND (reference sequence). The CDR3 runs 13 residues. The CDR3 nucleotides are TGTGCCATTTCCTTCTCTGGGGCCAACGTCCTGACTTTC. Protein: CAISFSGANVLTF.

The chain combines TRBV7-2 with TRBJ1-6; tentatively, D is TRBD1 (6 bases). The germline CDR1 and CDR2 sequences are SGHTA and FQGNSA. Trimming left V 5 bases short and J 10 bases short, with 18 bases between. This CDR3 comprises 15 residues. The CDR3: CASSARGGLGSPLHF. Written as DNA, the CDR3 is TGTGCCAGCAGCGCCCGGGGGGGCCTTGGATCACCCCTCCACTTT. The entire variable domain, with the rest obtained from reference TRBV7-2 and TRBJ1-6, is as follows: GAGVSQSPSNKVTEKGKDVELRCDPISGHTALYWYRQSLGQGLEFLIYFQGNSAPDKSGLPSDRFSAERTGGSVSTLTIQRTQQEDSAVYLCASSARGGLGSPLHFGNGTRLTVT.

The chain couples TRBV6-1 to TRBJ2-7; TRBD1 agrees at 8 bases. Unmatched junction bases numbered 10, after V lost 2 bases and J lost 4 bases. The CDR3 consists of 16 residues. Germline CDR1 is MNHNS and CDR2 is SASEGT. CDR3 in DNA: TGTGCCAGCAGTGAATCGGAGGGGACAGGATCATACGAGCAGTACTTC. Protein product: CASSESEGTGSYEQYF.

The V and J genes are TRBV11-2 and TRBJ2-1, with D possibly being TRBD2 (5 bases). CDR3 length: 13 amino acids. Trimming shortened V by 0 bases and J by 7 bases, and 7 bases separated the two germline ends. The germline V gene encodes CDR1 SGHAT and CDR2 FQNNGV. The CDR3 here is CASSLDRGNEQFF. The CDR3, as DNA: TGTGCCAGCAGCTTAGATCGGGGTAATGAGCAGTTCTTC.

The V call is TRBV6-5, the J call TRBJ2-2, with D hard to call. The germline V gene encodes CDR1 MNHEY and CDR2 SVGAGI. There are 12 residues in the CDR3. The V end lost 9 bases, the J end lost 8 bases, and 13 bases lay between the germline ends. DNA for the CDR3: TGTGCCAGTTCCCCCGAGGAAGGGGAGCTGTTTTTT. Its protein product is CASSPEEGELFF.

DNA for the CDR3: TGTGCCAGCAGCTTGGGTGAGTTTAATGAAAAACTGTTTTTT. It translates to CASSLGEFNEKLFF. V usage is TRBV5-5 and J usage is TRBJ1-4, with unresolved D. Germline V gene lookup returns CDR1 SGHKS and CDR2 YYEKEE (reference sequence). With 0 bases removed from V and 4 bases from J, the gap between germline ends came to 7 bases. The CDR3 has 14 amino acids.

This chain joins TRBV28 and TRBJ2-6, with TRBD2 as a possible D gene (6 bases). CDR3 length: 16 amino acids. Germline V CDR1 and CDR2: MDHEN, SYDVKM. V gave up 1 base and J gave up 1 base, with 8 bases separating them. CDR3 nucleotides: TGTGCCAGCAGTTTATCTGGGGGGTCTGGGGCCAACGTCCTGACTTTC. As protein: CASSLSGGSGANVLTF.

This clone was seen only once. The rearrangement uses TRBV21-1 and TRBJ2-2; TRBD1, as called in the table, went unchecked against the DNA. TRBV21-1 is tagged as a pseudogene. The CDR3 contains 17 residues. DNA of the CDR3: TGTGCCAGCAGCACTCCTGGACAGGGGGGAAACACCGGGGAGCTGTTTTTT. It specifies CASSTPGQGGNTGELFF.

The chain employs TRBV2 and TRBJ2-1, with TRBD2 matching over 8 bases. This CDR3 comprises 15 residues. CDR1 SNHLY and CDR2 FYNNEI come from the germline V gene. V dropped 4 bases and J dropped 5; count of bases not matched to a gene: 7. The CDR3 region is CASSGGAGGNNEQFF. CDR3 nucleotide sequence: TGTGCCAGCAGTGGGGGTGCGGGGGGTAACAATGAGCAGTTCTTC.

This clone was picked up a small number of times. The chain has TRBV6-5 and TRBJ2-7; 8 bases agree with TRBD1. V gave up 7 bases and J gave up 4 bases; unmatched junction bases: 9. The CDR3 consists of 14 residues. Germline V CDR1 and CDR2: MNHEY, SVGAGI. CDR3 sequence (DNA): TGTGCCAGCAACCCGCAGGGGGCTGGGTACGAGCAGTACTTC. This translates into CASNPQGAGYEQYF.

The V call is TRBV6-6, the J call TRBJ1-2; 7 nucleotides align to TRBD1. The CDR3 length is 13 residues. V was pared by 7 bases and J by 2 bases, with 4 bases of the junction left unmatched. Germline values: CDR1 MNHNY, CDR2 SVGAGI (reference sequence). CDR3 residues: CASTMGQNYGYTF. CDR3 DNA sequence: TGTGCCAGCACTATGGGACAGAACTATGGCTACACCTTC.

The chain combines TRBV5-1 with TRBJ2-2; D could derive from TRBD1 or TRBD2 (5 bases each). Germline lookup yields CDR1 SGHRS and CDR2 YFSETQ. With 2 bases removed from V and 8 bases from J, the gap between germline ends came to 22 bases. The CDR3 is 17 residues long. CDR3 amino acids: CASSLGPRDPPSGELFF. The CDR3 nucleotides read TGCGCCAGCAGCTTAGGGCCCCGGGACCCCCCATCTGGGGAGCTGTTTTTT.

The J gene is TRBJ2-7, the V gene TRBV21-1; the table's D call of TRBD2 was not tested on the DNA. TRBV21-1 is labeled a pseudogene. The CDR3 contains 19 residues. The CDR3 sequence: CASSRRRGGANPKDYEQYF. The CDR3 DNA follows: TGTGCCAGCAGCCGCCGTCGTGGGGGGGCTAACCCTAAAGACTACGAGCAGTACTTC.

V gene TRBV30 combines with J gene TRBJ2-6; D is undetermined. Germline lookup yields CDR1 GTSNPN and CDR2 SVGIG (reference sequence). The CDR3 is 15 residues long. Trimming stripped 0 bases from V and 0 bases from J, with 6 bases between. The CDR3 coding sequence is TGTGCCTGGAGTGTACAGTCCTCTGGGGCCAACGTCCTGACTTTC. Translation: CAWSVQSSGANVLTF.

The rearrangement joins TRBV7-2 to TRBJ2-5; 9 bases are a match to TRBD1. The CDR3 spans 15 residues. Germline-derived CDR1 and CDR2 are SGHTA and FQGNSA. The junction had 7 bases not matched to a gene; V was cut back by 5 bases and J by 3 bases. The CDR3, as DNA: TGTGCCAGCAGCCGTCTGGACAGGGGTGAAGAGACCCAGTACTTC. Its protein is CASSRLDRGEETQYF. The complete variable domain, with remaining parts taken from reference TRBV7-2 and TRBJ2-5, reads GAGVSQSPSNKVTEKGKDVELRCDPISGHTALYWYRQSLGQGLEFLIYFQGNSAPDKSGLPSDRFSAERTGGSVSTLTIQRTQQEDSAVYLCASSRLDRGEETQYFGPGTRLLVL.

The chain employs TRBV5-1 and TRBJ2-3; 9 positions agree with TRBD2. Trimming removed 4 bases from V and 3 bases from J; junction bases left unmatched: 9. The CDR3 is made up of 16 amino acids. Germline lookup yields CDR1 SGHRS and CDR2 YFSETQ. CDR3 loop: CASSPGTSRRTDTQYF. The CDR3, as DNA: TGCGCCAGCAGCCCCGGGACTAGCAGGCGAACAGATACGCAGTATTTT. The whole variable domain, remainder taken from reference TRBV5-1 and TRBJ2-3, is KAGVTQTPRYLIKTRGQQVTLSCSPISGHRSVSWYQQTPGQGLQFLFEYFSETQRNKGNFPGRFSGRQFSNSRSEMNVSTLELGDSALYLCASSPGTSRRTDTQYFGPGTRLTVL.

This clone was counted a few times. The chain is built from TRBV11-2 and TRBJ2-7; D not certain. Deletions cut 2 bases from V and 4 bases from J, with 6 bases between. Germline-derived CDR1 and CDR2 are SGHAT and FQNNGV. The CDR3 loop spans 12 amino acids. The CDR3 DNA reads as TGTGCCAGCAGCTTAAATCTGTACGAGCAGTACTTC. Residues: CASSLNLYEQYF.

The chain couples TRBV28 to TRBJ2-7; D gene ambiguous. Germline V lookup: CDR1 MDHEN, CDR2 SYDVKM. V lost 8 bases and J 7 bases, leaving 9 bases between the germline ends. This CDR3 has 10 amino acids. The CDR3 spells CASGSSEQYF. The CDR3 coding sequence is TGTGCCAGCGGTAGTAGTGAGCAGTACTTC.